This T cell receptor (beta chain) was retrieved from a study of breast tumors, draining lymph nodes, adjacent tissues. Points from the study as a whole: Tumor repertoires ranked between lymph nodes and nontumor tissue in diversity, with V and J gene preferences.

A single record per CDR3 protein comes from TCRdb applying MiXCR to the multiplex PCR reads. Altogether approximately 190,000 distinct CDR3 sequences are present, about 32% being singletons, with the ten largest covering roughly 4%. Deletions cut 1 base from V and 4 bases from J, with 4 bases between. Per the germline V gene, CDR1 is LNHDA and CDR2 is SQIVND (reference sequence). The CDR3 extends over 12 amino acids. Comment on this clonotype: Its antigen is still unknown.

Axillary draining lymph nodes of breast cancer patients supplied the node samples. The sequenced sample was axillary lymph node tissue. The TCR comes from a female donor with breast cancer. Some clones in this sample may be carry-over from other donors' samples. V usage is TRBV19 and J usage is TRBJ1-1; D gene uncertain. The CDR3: CASSIGFTEAFF. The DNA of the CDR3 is TGTGCCAGTAGTATAGGCTTCACTGAAGCTTTCTTT.